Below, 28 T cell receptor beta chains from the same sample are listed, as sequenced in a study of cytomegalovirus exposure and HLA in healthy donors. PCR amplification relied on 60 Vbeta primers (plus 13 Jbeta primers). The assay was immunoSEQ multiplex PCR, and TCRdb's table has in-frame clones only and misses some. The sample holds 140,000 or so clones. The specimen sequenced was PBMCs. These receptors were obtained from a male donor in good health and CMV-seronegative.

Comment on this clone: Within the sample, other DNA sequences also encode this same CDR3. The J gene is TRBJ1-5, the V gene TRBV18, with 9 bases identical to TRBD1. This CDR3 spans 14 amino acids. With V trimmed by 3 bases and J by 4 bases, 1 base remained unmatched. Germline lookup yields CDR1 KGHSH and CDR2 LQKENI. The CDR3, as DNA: TGTGCCAGCTCACCGGGACAGGGAAATCAGCCCCAGCATTTT. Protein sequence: CASSPGQGNQPQHF.

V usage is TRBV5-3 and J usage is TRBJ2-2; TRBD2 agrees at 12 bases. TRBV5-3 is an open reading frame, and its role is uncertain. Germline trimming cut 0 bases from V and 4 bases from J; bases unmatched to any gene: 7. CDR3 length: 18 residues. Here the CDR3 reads CARSLALAGGPCTGELFF. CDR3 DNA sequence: TGTGCCAGAAGCTTGGCCCTAGCGGGAGGGCCTTGCACCGGGGAGCTGTTTTTT.

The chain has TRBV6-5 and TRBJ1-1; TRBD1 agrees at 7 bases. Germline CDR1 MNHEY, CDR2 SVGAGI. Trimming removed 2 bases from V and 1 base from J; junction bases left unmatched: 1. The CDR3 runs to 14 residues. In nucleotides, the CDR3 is TGTGCCAGCAGTTACGGGGACAGGAACACTGAAGCTTTCTTT. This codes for CASSYGDRNTEAFF.

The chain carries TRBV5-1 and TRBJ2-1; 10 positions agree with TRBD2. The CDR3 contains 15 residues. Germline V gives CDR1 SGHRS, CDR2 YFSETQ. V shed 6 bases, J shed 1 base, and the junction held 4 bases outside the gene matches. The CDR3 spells CASTVLAGSYNEQFF. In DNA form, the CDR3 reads TGCGCCAGCACTGTACTAGCGGGGTCCTACAATGAGCAGTTCTTC. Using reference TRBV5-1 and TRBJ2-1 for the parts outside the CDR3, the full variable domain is KAGVTQTPRYLIKTRGQQVTLSCSPISGHRSVSWYQQTPGQGLQFLFEYFSETQRNKGNFPGRFSGRQFSNSRSEMNVSTLELGDSALYLCASTVLAGSYNEQFFGPGTRLTVL.

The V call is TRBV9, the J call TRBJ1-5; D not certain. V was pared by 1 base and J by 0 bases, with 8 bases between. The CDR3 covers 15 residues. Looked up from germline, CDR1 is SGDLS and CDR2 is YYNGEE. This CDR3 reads CASSVSGNSNQPQHF. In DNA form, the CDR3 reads TGTGCCAGCAGCGTATCGGGAAATAGCAATCAGCCCCAGCATTTT.

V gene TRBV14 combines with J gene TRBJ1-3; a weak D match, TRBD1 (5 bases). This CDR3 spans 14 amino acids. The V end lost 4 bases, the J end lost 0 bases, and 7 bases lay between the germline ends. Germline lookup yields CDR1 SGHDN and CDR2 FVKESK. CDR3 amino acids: CASSRDFSGNTIYF. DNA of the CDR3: TGTGCCAGCAGCCGGGACTTCTCTGGAAACACCATATATTTT.

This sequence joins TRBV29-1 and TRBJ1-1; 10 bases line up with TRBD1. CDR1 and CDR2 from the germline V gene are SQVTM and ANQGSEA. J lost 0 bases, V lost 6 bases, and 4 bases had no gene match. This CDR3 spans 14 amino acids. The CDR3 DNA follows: TGCAGCGTAGACAGGGGGCTATTGAACACTGAAGCTTTCTTT. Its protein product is CSVDRGLLNTEAFF.

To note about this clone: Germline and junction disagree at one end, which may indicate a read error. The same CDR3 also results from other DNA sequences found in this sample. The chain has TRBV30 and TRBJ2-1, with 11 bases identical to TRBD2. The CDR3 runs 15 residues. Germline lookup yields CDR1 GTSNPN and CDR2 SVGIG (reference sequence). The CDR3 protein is CAWSGKGLAENEQFF. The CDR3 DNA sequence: TGCGCCTGGAGTGGGAAGGGACTAGCGGAGAATGAGCAGTTCTTC.

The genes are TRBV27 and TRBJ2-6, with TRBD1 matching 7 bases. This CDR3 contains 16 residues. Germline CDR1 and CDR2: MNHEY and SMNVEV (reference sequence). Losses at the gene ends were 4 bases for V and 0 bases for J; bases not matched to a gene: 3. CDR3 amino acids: CASSSTGSSGANVLTF. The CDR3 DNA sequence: TGTGCCAGCAGTTCGACAGGGAGCTCTGGGGCCAACGTCCTGACTTTC.

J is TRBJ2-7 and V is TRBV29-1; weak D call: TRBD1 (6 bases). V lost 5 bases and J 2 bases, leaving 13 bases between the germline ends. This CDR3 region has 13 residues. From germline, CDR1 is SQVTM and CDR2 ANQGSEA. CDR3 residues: CSVLTGSAYEQYF. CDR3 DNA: TGCAGCGTTTTGACAGGTTCCGCCTACGAGCAGTACTTC.

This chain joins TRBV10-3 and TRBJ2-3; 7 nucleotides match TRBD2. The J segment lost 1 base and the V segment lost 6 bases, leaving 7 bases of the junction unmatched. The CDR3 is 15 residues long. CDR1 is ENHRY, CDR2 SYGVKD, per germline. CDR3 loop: CAISLTSVGTDTQYF. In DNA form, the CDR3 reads TGTGCCATCAGCCTTACTAGCGTGGGCACAGATACGCAGTATTTT.

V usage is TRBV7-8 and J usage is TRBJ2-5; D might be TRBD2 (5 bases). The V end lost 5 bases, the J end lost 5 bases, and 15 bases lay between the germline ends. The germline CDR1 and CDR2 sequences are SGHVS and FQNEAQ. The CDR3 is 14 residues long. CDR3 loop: CASSTTTPGETQYF. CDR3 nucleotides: TGTGCCAGCAGCACGACTACGCCCGGGGAGACCCAGTACTTC.

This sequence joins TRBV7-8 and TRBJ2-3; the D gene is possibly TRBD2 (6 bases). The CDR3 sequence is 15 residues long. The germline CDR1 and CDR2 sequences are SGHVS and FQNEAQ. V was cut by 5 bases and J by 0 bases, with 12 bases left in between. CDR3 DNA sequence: TGTGCCAGCAGCAAGCGGGTGCCTAGCACAGATACGCAGTATTTT. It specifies CASSKRVPSTDTQYF.

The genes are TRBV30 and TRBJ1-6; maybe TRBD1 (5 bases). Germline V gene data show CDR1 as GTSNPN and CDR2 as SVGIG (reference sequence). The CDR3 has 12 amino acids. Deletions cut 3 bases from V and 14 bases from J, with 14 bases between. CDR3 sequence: CAWRAGGNTLHF. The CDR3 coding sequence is TGTGCCTGGAGGGCCGGGGGAAATACCCTCCACTTT.

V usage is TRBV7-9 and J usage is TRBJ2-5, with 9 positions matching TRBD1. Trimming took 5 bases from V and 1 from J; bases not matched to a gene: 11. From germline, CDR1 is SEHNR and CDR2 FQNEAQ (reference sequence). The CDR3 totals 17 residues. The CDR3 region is CASSRPIGQGLQETQYF. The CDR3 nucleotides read TGTGCCAGCAGCCGACCTATAGGACAGGGGCTCCAAGAGACCCAGTACTTC.

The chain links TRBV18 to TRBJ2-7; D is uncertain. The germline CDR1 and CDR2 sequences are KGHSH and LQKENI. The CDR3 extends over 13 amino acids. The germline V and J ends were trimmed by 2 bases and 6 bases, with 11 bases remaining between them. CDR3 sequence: CASSPAHSSEQYF. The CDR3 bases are TGTGCCAGCTCACCAGCCCATTCCAGCGAGCAGTACTTC.

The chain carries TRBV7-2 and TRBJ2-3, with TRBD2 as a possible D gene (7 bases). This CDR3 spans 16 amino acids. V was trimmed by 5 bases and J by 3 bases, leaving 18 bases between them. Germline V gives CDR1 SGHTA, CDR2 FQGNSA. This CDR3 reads CASSRRGGAGTDTQYF. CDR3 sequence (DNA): TGTGCCAGCAGCCGTAGGGGGGGCGCTGGTACAGATACGCAGTATTTT.

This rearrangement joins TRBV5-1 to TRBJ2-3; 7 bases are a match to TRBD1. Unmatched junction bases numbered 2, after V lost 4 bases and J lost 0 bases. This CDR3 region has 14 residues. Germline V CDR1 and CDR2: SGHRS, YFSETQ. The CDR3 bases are TGCGCCAGCAGCGAGGGACAGAGCACAGATACGCAGTATTTT. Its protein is CASSEGQSTDTQYF. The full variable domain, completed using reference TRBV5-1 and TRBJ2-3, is KAGVTQTPRYLIKTRGQQVTLSCSPISGHRSVSWYQQTPGQGLQFLFEYFSETQRNKGNFPGRFSGRQFSNSRSEMNVSTLELGDSALYLCASSEGQSTDTQYFGPGTRLTVL.

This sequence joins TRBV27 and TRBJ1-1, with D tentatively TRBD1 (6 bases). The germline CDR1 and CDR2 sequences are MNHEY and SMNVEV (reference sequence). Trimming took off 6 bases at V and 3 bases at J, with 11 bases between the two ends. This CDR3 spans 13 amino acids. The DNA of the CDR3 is TGTGCCAGCAGGGGGGGGCTCTACACTGAAGCTTTCTTT. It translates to CASRGGLYTEAFF.

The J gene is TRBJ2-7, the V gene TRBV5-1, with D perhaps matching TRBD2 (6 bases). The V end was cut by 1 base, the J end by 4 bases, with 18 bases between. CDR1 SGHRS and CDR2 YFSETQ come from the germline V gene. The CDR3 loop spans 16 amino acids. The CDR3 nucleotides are TGCGCCAGCAGCTTGATCGGTCGCGGGAAGGAGTACGAGCAGTACTTC. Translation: CASSLIGRGKEYEQYF.

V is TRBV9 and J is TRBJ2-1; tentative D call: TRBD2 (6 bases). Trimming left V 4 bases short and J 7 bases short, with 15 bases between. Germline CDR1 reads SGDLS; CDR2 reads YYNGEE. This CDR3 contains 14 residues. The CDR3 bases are TGTGCCAGCAGCCCTACATGGAGCGGGAATGAGCAGTTCTTC. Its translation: CASSPTWSGNEQFF.

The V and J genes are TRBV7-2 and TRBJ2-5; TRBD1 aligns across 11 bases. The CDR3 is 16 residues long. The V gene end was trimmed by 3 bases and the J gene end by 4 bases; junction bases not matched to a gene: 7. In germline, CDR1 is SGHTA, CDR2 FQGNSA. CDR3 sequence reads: CASSLADRGRGETQYF. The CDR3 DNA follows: TGTGCCAGCAGCTTGGCGGACAGGGGGCGGGGAGAGACCCAGTACTTC. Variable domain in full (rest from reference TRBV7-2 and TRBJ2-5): GAGVSQSPSNKVTEKGKDVELRCDPISGHTALYWYRQSLGQGLEFLIYFQGNSAPDKSGLPSDRFSAERTGGSVSTLTIQRTQQEDSAVYLCASSLADRGRGETQYFGPGTRLLVL.

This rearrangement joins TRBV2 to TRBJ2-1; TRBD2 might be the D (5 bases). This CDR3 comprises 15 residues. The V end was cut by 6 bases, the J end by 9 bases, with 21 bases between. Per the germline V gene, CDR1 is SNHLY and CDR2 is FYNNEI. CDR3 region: CASRTHEGRAGEQFF. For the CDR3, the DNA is TGTGCCAGCAGAACCCATGAAGGGCGGGCTGGTGAGCAGTTCTTC.

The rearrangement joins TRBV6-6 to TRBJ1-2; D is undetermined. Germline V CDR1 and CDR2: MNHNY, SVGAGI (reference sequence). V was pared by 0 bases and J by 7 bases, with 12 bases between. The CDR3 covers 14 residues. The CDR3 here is CASSYSDGVGGYTF. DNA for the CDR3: TGTGCCAGCAGTTACTCGGACGGGGTTGGTGGCTACACCTTC.

The CDR3 is CASSRDRSLNSPLHF. CDR3 nucleotide sequence: TGTGCTAGCTCCCGGGACAGGTCCCTGAATTCACCCCTCCACTTT. V is TRBV12-5 and J is TRBJ1-6; 8 positions match TRBD1. Germline values: CDR1 LGHNT, CDR2 FRNRAP. Trimming cost V 9 bases and J 7 bases; bases outside gene matches: 11. This CDR3 has 15 residues. The whole variable domain, remainder taken from reference TRBV12-5 and TRBJ1-6, is DARVTQTPRHKVTEMGQEVTMRCQPILGHNTVFWYRQTMMQGLELLAYFRNRAPLDDSGMPKDRFSAEMPDATLATLKIQPSEPRDSAVYFCASSRDRSLNSPLHFGNGTRLTVT.

As DNA, the CDR3 is TGCGCCAGCAGTCATTCGAGCGATAACGCCACCTACGAGCAGTACTTC. Its translation: CASSHSSDNATYEQYF. J is TRBJ2-7 and V is TRBV23-1; no clear D. TRBV23-1 is an ORF, and what it does is uncertain. The CDR3 has 16 amino acids. V was shortened by 3 bases and J by 2 bases, with 17 bases between the two germline ends.

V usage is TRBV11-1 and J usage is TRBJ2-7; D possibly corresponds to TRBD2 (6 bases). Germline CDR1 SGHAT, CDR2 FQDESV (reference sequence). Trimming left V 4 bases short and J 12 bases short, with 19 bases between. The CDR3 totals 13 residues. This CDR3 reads CASSSSGTRSVYF. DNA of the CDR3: TGTGCCAGCAGCTCATCCGGGACTCGGAGTGTGTACTTC.

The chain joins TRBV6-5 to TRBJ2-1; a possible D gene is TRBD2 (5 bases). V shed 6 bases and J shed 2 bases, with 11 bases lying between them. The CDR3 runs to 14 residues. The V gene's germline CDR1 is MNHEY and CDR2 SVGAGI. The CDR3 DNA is TGTGCCAGCAGCCCCCGGGATGCCTACAATGAGCAGTTCTTC. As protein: CASSPRDAYNEQFF.